A single sample gave rise to the 12 T cell receptor beta chains below, sequenced in a study of T-cell reconstitution after alpha-beta-depleted transplantation in children. For TCRbeta, the library was prepared with unique molecular identifiers. Using its own MiXCR run on the PCR reads, TCRdb lists one record per CDR3 protein. This sample has about 230,000 distinct CDR3 sequences, with over 9.5% found just once. Specimen: PBMCs from the stem cell graft donor, collected from the stem cell graft. The receptors come from a human donor who donated a stem cell graft to a child with SCID.

This clonotype was observed at least ten times. The chain's CDR3 is CASPVGGASYTPFSYEQYF. CDR3 DNA: TGCGCCAGCCCGGTGGGGGGGGCCTCCTACACTCCGTTCTCCTACGAGCAGTACTTC. V gene TRBV5-1 combines with J gene TRBJ2-7; possible D gene TRBD2, 7 bases. Germline V gives CDR1 SGHRS, CDR2 YFSETQ. V shed 7 bases and J shed 0 bases, with 29 bases lying between them. The length of the CDR3 is 19 residues. Full variable domain (rest looked up from reference TRBV5-1 and TRBJ2-7): KAGVTQTPRYLIKTRGQQVTLSCSPISGHRSVSWYQQTPGQGLQFLFEYFSETQRNKGNFPGRFSGRQFSNSRSEMNVSTLELGDSALYLCASPVGGASYTPFSYEQYFGPGTRLTVT.

This clonotype was counted at least ten times. The V call is TRBV7-2, the J call TRBJ2-7; TRBD2 agrees at 8 bases. V shed 5 bases, J shed 4 bases, and the junction held 7 bases outside the gene matches. Germline V CDR1 and CDR2: SGHTA, FQGNSA. The CDR3 contains 14 residues. CDR3: CASSLLAGSYEQYF. DNA of the CDR3: TGTGCCAGCAGCCTTTTAGCGGGGTCGTACGAGCAGTACTTC.

This rearrangement joins TRBV29-1 to TRBJ1-1, with TRBD1 as a possible D gene (5 bases). V shed 7 bases and J shed 1 base, with 16 bases lying between them. The CDR3 sequence is 14 residues long. Germline loops: CDR1 SQVTM, CDR2 ANQGSEA. This chain's CDR3 is CSADPGTENTEAFF. The CDR3 DNA is TGCAGCGCCGATCCCGGGACGGAGAACACTGAAGCTTTCTTT.

In its sample, this clonotype was seen many times. The CDR3 sequence is CASSFLGGIDNEQFF. DNA for the CDR3: TGTGCCAGCAGTTTCCTTGGGGGCATAGACAATGAGCAGTTCTTC. The chain combines TRBV12-3 or TRBV12-4 with TRBJ2-1; weak D call: TRBD1 (6 bases). There are 15 residues in the CDR3. Trimming pared 3 bases from V and 5 bases from J, leaving 14 bases between.

This clonotype has at least ten counts. V gene TRBV12-3 or TRBV12-4 combines with J gene TRBJ2-5, with 9 bases matching TRBD1. Trimming cost V 4 bases and J 8 bases; bases outside gene matches: 11. The CDR3 extends over 15 amino acids. CDR3 coding DNA: TGTGCCAGCAGTTCTGATGGGACAGGGAGGAGAACCCAGTACTTC. Its translation is CASSSDGTGRRTQYF.

This clonotype is a singleton in its sample. A much bigger clone sits one base away, suggesting this may be a read error. J is TRBJ2-7 and V is TRBV20-1; 8 bases align to TRBD2. This CDR3 has 12 amino acids. Germline-derived CDR1 and CDR2 are DFQATT and SNEGSKA (reference sequence). CDR3 amino acids: CGARDRGGEQYF. In nucleotides, the CDR3 is TGCGGTGCTAGAGATCGGGGGGGCGAGCAGTACTTC.

This clonotype was picked up many times. V and J are TRBV9 and TRBJ2-7; perhaps D is TRBD1 or TRBD2 (5 bases each). This CDR3 has 15 amino acids. The V gene's germline CDR1 is SGDLS and CDR2 YYNGEE. With 4 bases removed from V and 0 bases from J, the gap between germline ends came to 14 bases. In DNA form, the CDR3 reads TGTGCCAGCAGCACGGGGACCGCCCGCTCCTACGAGCAGTACTTC. Residues: CASSTGTARSYEQYF.

As concerns this clonotype: A read error may explain this, as a much larger clone is one base away. The chain uses TRBV7-8 and TRBJ2-1; D gene uncertain. The CDR3 sequence is 14 residues long. Trimming stripped 6 bases from V and 3 bases from J, with 12 bases between. Germline V gene sequence: CDR1 SGHVS, CDR2 FQNEAQ. The DNA for the CDR3 is TGTGCCAGCAGACCGAAGAGCTTCTACAATGAGCAGTTCTTC. Translating gives CASRPKSFYNEQFF.

This clonotype was seen repeatedly, ten times or more. The chain links TRBV7-6 to TRBJ2-1; TRBD2 agrees at 12 bases. The CDR3 consists of 15 residues. J gave up 7 bases and V 5 bases, and 6 bases lay outside the gene matches. CDR1 is SGHVS and CDR2 is FNYEAQ in the germline V gene. CDR3 bases: TGTGCCAGCAGCCAGACTAGCGGGGGTCGGAATGAGCAGTTCTTC. Protein product: CASSQTSGGRNEQFF. The full variable domain, completed using reference TRBV7-6 and TRBJ2-1, is GAGVSQSPRYKVTKRGQDVALRCDPISGHVSLYWYRQALGQGPEFLTYFNYEAQQDKSGLPNDRFSAERPEGSISTLTIQRTEQRDSAMYRCASSQTSGGRNEQFFGPGTRLTVL.

This clonotype was counted many times. The chain couples TRBV4-1 to TRBJ1-2, with 8 bases matching TRBD1. The CDR3 has 18 residues. After removal of 3 bases from V and 4 bases from J, the junction contained 16 bases not matched to a gene. Germline CDR1 is MGHRA and CDR2 is YSYEKL. The CDR3 region has the DNA TGCGCCAGCAGCCAGGGGGTGGTTACAGGGGGTTTCGGCTATGGCTACACCTTC. This translates into CASSQGVVTGGFGYGYTF.

There are many counts of this clonotype. The chain joins TRBV6-2 or TRBV6-3 to TRBJ2-3; D possibly corresponds to TRBD1 (6 bases). Germline loops: CDR1 MNHEY, CDR2 SVGEGT. There are 13 residues in the CDR3. V lost 7 bases and J lost 3, with 11 bases in between. CDR3 in amino acids: CASTLTGTDTQYF. The CDR3 DNA is TGTGCCAGCACTTTGACAGGAACAGATACGCAGTATTTT.

This chain's CDR3 is CSARAGQNTGELFF. The CDR3 nucleotides read TGCAGTGCTAGAGCAGGACAGAACACCGGGGAGCTGTTTTTT. J is TRBJ2-2 and V is TRBV20-1; D may be TRBD1 (5 bases). CDR1 is DFQATT and CDR2 is SNEGSKA in the germline V gene (reference sequence). Trimming pared 1 base from V and 1 base from J, leaving 7 bases between. This CDR3 contains 14 residues.